This T cell receptor (beta chain) was sequenced during a study of blood T cell repertoires in COVID-19. The wider study: Both acute and convalescent COVID-19 samples were obtained from the United States, Italy and Spain. Nucleic acid was either cDNA or gDNA, and it came from T cells, B-cell-depleted T cells, or PBMCs.

In Seattle, patients joined the study during active infection and were tracked longitudinally. Sequencing was performed with immunoSEQ multiplex PCR; in TCRdb, only in-frame clones are kept and a portion is missing. The sample consists of some 180,000 clones, approximately 85% of them appearing once. V was clipped by 3 bases and J by 6 bases, with 12 bases between them. From germline, CDR1 is ENHRY and CDR2 SYGVKD. The CDR3 contains 15 residues. This chain joins TRBV10-3 and TRBJ1-6; D perhaps matches TRBD1 (5 bases). The sequence was collected from a woman of 80 years or more with COVID-19, enrolled during active disease. What was sequenced was peripheral blood. DNA of the CDR3: TGTGCCATCAGTGATGGAGGGGTCCGTAATTCACCCCTCCACTTT. Translated, it gives CAISDGGVRNSPLHF.